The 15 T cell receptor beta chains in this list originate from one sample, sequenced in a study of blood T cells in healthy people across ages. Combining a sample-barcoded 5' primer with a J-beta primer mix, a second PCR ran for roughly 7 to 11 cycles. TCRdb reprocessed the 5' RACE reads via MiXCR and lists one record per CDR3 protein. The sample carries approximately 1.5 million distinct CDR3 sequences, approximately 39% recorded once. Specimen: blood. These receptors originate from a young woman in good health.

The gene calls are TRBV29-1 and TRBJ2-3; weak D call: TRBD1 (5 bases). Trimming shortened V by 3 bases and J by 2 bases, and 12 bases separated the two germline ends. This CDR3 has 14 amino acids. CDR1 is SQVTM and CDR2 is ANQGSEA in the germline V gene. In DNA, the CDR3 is TGCAGCGTTGACCCAGGGCTAATCACAGATACGCAGTATTTT. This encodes CSVDPGLITDTQYF.

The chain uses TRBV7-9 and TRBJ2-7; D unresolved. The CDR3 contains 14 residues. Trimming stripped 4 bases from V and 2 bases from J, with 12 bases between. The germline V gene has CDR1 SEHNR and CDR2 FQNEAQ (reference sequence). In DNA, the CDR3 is TGTGCCAGCAGCTCCCGGGTCCTGCCCTACGAGCAGTACTTC. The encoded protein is CASSSRVLPYEQYF.

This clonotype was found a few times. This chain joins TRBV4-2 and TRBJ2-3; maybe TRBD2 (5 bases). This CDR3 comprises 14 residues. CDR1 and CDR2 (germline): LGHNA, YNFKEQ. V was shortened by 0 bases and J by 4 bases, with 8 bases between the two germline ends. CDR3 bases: TGTGCCAGCAGCCAAGAGAGGAGGTCAGATACGCAGTATTTT. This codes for CASSQERRSDTQYF.

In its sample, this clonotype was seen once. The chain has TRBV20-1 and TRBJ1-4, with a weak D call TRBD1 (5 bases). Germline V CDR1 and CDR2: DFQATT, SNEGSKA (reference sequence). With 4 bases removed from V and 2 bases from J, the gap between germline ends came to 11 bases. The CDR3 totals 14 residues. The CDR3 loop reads CSATTDSTNEKLFF. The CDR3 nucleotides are TGCAGTGCTACAACCGACAGTACTAATGAAAAACTGTTTTTT.

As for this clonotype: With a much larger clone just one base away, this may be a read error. In DNA, the CDR3 is TGCAGCGTTGAAGGGGGACGTAATGAGCAGTTCTTC. Protein: CSVEGGRNEQFF. The chain links TRBV29-1 to TRBJ2-1, with D perhaps given as TRBD1 or TRBD2 (5 bases each). This CDR3 has 12 residues. Germline CDR1 is SQVTM and CDR2 is ANQGSEA. V was cut by 1 base and J by 7 bases, with 8 bases left in between.

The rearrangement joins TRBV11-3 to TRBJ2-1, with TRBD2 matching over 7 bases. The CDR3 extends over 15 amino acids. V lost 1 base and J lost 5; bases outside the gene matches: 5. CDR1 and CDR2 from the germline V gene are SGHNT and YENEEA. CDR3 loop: CASSLAGRVNNEQFF. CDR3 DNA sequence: TGTGCCAGCAGCTTAGCGGGGAGGGTCAACAATGAGCAGTTCTTC.

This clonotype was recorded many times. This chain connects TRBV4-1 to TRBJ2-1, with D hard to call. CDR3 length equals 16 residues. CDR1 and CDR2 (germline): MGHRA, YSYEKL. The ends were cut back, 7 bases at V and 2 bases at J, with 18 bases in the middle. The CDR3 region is CASTPLAVPTYNEQFF. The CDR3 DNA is TGCGCCAGCACGCCTCTGGCTGTCCCCACCTACAATGAGCAGTTCTTC.

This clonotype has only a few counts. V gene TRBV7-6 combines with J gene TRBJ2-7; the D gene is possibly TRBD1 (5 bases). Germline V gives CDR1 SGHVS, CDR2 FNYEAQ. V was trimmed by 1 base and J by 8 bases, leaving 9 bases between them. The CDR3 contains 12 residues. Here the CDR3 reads CASSLDQDKQYF. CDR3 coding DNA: TGTGCCAGCAGCTTAGATCAGGACAAGCAGTACTTC.

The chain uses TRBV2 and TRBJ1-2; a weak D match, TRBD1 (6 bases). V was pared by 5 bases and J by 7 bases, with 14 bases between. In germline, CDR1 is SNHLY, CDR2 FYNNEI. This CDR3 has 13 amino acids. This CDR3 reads CASSPGARVGYTF. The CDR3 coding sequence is TGTGCCAGCAGTCCAGGGGCGCGGGTTGGCTACACCTTC.

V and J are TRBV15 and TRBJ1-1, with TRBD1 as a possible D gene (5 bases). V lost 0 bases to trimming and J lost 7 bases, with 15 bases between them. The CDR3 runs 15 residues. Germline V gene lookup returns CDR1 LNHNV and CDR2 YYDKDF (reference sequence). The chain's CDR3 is CATSRDLGGGFEAFF. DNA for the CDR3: TGTGCCACCAGCAGAGATCTAGGCGGGGGGTTTGAAGCTTTCTTT.

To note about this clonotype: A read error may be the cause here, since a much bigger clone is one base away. CDR3 in amino acids: CAISGETTSYNGQFF. The DNA for the CDR3 is TGTGCCATCTCAGGCGAAACCACCTCCTACAATGGGCAGTTCTTC. V is TRBV10-3 and J is TRBJ2-1; D ambiguous. The CDR3 has 15 residues. The V gene's germline CDR1 is ENHRY and CDR2 SYGVKD.

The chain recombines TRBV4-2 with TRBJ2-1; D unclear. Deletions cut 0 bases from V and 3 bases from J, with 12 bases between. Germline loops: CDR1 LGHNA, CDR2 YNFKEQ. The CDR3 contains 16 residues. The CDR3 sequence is CASSQDRTFGYNEQFF. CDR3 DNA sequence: TGTGCCAGCAGCCAAGACCGTACCTTCGGCTACAATGAGCAGTTCTTC.

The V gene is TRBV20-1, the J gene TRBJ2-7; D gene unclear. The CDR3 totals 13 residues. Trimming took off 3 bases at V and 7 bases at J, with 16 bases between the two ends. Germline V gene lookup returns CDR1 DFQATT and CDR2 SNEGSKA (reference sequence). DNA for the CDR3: TGCAGTGCTAGGGCGCCCCCCTACAATGAGCAGTACTTC. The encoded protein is CSARAPPYNEQYF.

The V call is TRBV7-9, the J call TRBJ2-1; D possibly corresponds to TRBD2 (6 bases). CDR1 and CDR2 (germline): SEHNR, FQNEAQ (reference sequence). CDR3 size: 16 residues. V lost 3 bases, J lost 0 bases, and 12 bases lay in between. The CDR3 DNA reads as TGTGCCAGCAGCTTTAAGGACGGGAGCTCCTACAATGAGCAGTTCTTC. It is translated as CASSFKDGSSYNEQFF.

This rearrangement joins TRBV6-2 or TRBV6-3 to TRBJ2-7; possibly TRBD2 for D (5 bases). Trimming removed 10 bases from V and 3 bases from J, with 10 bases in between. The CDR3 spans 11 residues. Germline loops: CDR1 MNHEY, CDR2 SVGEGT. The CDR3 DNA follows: TGTGCCATCGGACTGGGCTACGAGCAGTACTTC. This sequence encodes CAIGLGYEQYF.